This T cell receptor beta chain is drawn from a study of cytomegalovirus exposure and HLA in healthy donors. Study-level points and caveats: An analysis done earlier found most TCR beta V segments productive about 87% or about 30% of the time. In a later analysis, V- and J-gene trimming of beta chains associated with a DCLRE1C missense variant, replicated independently.

Primers: 60 Vbeta forward and 13 Jbeta reverse. Clones were read by immunoSEQ multiplex PCR, and TCRdb kept only the in-frame ones, dropping some. This sample has fewer than 250,000 clones, with about 81% found just once. Details on this clone: Its antigen is unknown.

The origin of this receptor is a man aged 30 to 39 in good health and CMV-seropositive. Sequencing used PBMCs.

CDR3: CASSQTSGTSSYEQYF. The CDR3 coding sequence is TGCGCCAGCAGCCAAACTAGCGGGACGAGCTCCTACGAGCAGTACTTC. The V gene is TRBV4-3, the J gene TRBJ2-7; 10 bases line up with TRBD2. CDR3 length: 16 amino acids. Trimming removed 2 bases from V and 0 bases from J; junction bases left unmatched: 4. The germline gives CDR1 LGHNA, CDR2 YSLEER.